These 15 T cell receptor beta chains originate from one sample sequenced in a study of graft-versus-host responses after intestinal transplantation (dated by TCRdb to 2020 to 2022). The library was built by means of the immunoSEQ multiplex PCR assay. TCRdb retrieved this table from immuneACCESS and kept in-frame rearrangements only. Not all clones are present; in checked studies, unresolved V genes account for under half, and no reason is known for the remainder. The sample records about 54,000 clones, less than 95% of which are singletons. Less than 6.5% of the sample is taken by the ten largest. Here the sequenced sample was PBMCs, taken roughly 660 days after intestinal transplant. The receptors stem from a human patient who received an intestinal transplant, so some T cells may come from the graft donor.

As for this clone: Other nucleotide sequences from this sample produce the same CDR3. This chain uses TRBV15 with TRBJ1-3, with D unresolved. This CDR3 is built from 16 residues. In germline, CDR1 is LNHNV, CDR2 YYDKDF (reference sequence). V was trimmed by 3 bases and J by 0 bases, leaving 12 bases between them. This CDR3 is CATSRDPDASGNTIYF. CDR3 in DNA: TGTGCCACCAGCAGGGACCCCGATGCCTCTGGAAACACCATATATTTT.

The chain has TRBV27 and TRBJ2-1; 9 bases line up with TRBD2. CDR3 length: 16 amino acids. Losses at the gene ends were 7 bases for V and 7 bases for J; bases not matched to a gene: 14. Per the germline V gene, CDR1 is MNHEY and CDR2 is SMNVEV (reference sequence). CDR3 protein: CASKFGGLAGANEQFF. CDR3 bases: TGTGCCAGCAAATTCGGGGGACTAGCCGGCGCTAATGAGCAGTTCTTC.

Remarks on this clone: Likely a read error: the CDR3 ends without its conserved phenylalanine or tryptophan. The chain couples TRBV5-1 to TRBJ1-1; 8 positions agree with TRBD1. The CDR3 is 15 residues long. Germline values: CDR1 SGHRS, CDR2 YFSETQ. CDR3 sequence (DNA): TGCGCCAGCAGCTTGATGACAGGGGTGAACATTGAAGCTTTCATT. Translation: CASSLMTGVNIEAFI.

The CDR3 DNA is TGTGCCAGCAGCCACCGAAAATCCTTAAACCTTTACAATGAGCAGTTCTTC. Its translation: CASSHRKSLNLYNEQFF. The genes are TRBV7-2 and TRBJ2-1; D call uncertain. From germline, CDR1 is SGHTA and CDR2 FQGNSA. The germline V and J ends were trimmed by 5 bases and 4 bases, with 21 bases remaining between them. The CDR3 covers 17 residues.

The chain couples TRBV27 to TRBJ2-1; D is undetermined. Germline assignment: CDR1 MNHEY and CDR2 SMNVEV (reference sequence). V lost 11 bases, J lost 7 bases, and 15 bases lay in between. This CDR3 is built from 12 residues. CDR3 bases: TGTGCCGCGAGAGGCTTCCCAAATGAGCAGTTCTTC. Translating gives CAARGFPNEQFF.

The chain uses TRBV5-1 and TRBJ1-1, with TRBD1 matching 9 bases. J was trimmed by 7 bases and V by 4 bases; bases with no gene match: 8. Germline loops: CDR1 SGHRS, CDR2 YFSETQ. This CDR3 contains 14 residues. In DNA, the CDR3 is TGCGCCAGCAGCCCGGGGACAGGGTCCTTTGAAGCTTTCTTT. This gives the protein CASSPGTGSFEAFF.

V is TRBV6-5 and J is TRBJ2-7; 8 bases line up with TRBD1. Germline V lookup: CDR1 MNHEY, CDR2 SVGAGI. The CDR3 length is 15 residues. The V and J ends lost 0 bases and 3 bases, in that order; junction bases with no gene match: 4. CDR3 in DNA: TGTGCCAGCAGTTACTCCGGGACAGGCCTCTACGAGCAGTACTTC. Its translation: CASSYSGTGLYEQYF.

J is TRBJ2-3 and V is TRBV11-1; 12 positions match TRBD2. J gave up 2 bases and V 4 bases, and 4 bases lay outside the gene matches. This CDR3 spans 16 amino acids. CDR1 is SGHAT and CDR2 is FQDESV in the germline V gene (reference sequence). CDR3 sequence: CASSSGLAGYTDTQYF. CDR3 in DNA: TGTGCCAGCAGCTCCGGACTAGCGGGGTACACAGATACGCAGTATTTT.

This chain connects TRBV6-4 to TRBJ2-3; D possibly corresponds to TRBD1 (5 bases). Trimming pared 0 bases from V and 3 bases from J, leaving 10 bases between. The germline CDR1 and CDR2 sequences are MRHNA and SNTAGT. This CDR3 is built from 15 residues. The CDR3 nucleotides are TGTGCCAGCAGTGACTCAGTTAGGGGTACAGATACGCAGTATTTT. It codes for CASSDSVRGTDTQYF.

The chain links TRBV18 to TRBJ1-4, with D possibly TRBD1 on 6 matching bases. Germline CDR1 KGHSH, CDR2 LQKENI. Deletions cut 3 bases from V and 7 bases from J, with 15 bases between. The CDR3 runs to 15 residues. Here the CDR3 reads CASSPSQGSLEKLFF. The DNA for the CDR3 is TGTGCCAGCTCACCCTCACAGGGTTCGCTTGAAAAACTGTTTTTT. Full variable domain (rest looked up from reference TRBV18 and TRBJ1-4): NAGVMQNPRHLVRRRGQEARLRCSPMKGHSHVYWYRQLPEEGLKFMVYLQKENIIDESGMPKERFSAEFPKEGPSILRIQQVVRGDSAAYFCASSPSQGSLEKLFFGSGTQLSVL.

The rearrangement uses TRBV5-1 and TRBJ2-4, with 9 bases aligning to TRBD1. This CDR3 is built from 16 residues. The germline V gene has CDR1 SGHRS and CDR2 YFSETQ. The ends lost 0 bases at V and 5 bases at J; junction bases unmatched: 6. The DNA for the CDR3 is TGCGCCAGCAGCTTGGCAGGGACAGGGCAGCAAAACATTCAGTACTTC. Translation gives CASSLAGTGQQNIQYF.

The rearrangement links TRBV11-2 to TRBJ2-5, with D unclear. Germline V lookup: CDR1 SGHAT, CDR2 FQNNGV. The CDR3 has 13 amino acids. V gave up 1 base and J gave up 4 bases, with 7 bases separating them. The DNA for the CDR3 is TGTGCCAGCAGCTTAGGTTTAGGAGAGACCCAGTACTTC. Its protein product is CASSLGLGETQYF.

The V gene is TRBV27, the J gene TRBJ1-1; D is possibly TRBD1 (6 bases). Trimming took 4 bases from V and 3 from J, leaving 15 bases between them. CDR3 length equals 15 residues. The V gene's germline CDR1 is MNHEY and CDR2 SMNVEV (reference sequence). The CDR3 protein is CASSSNSWTDTEAFF. CDR3 nucleotides: TGTGCCAGCAGTTCTAACTCTTGGACAGACACTGAAGCTTTCTTT.

This clone appeared a few times. The chain has TRBV5-5 and TRBJ1-2; 7 bases align to TRBD1. V trimming: 0 bases; J trimming: 4 bases; junction bases outside the gene matches: 3. There are 14 residues in the CDR3. Germline CDR1 reads SGHKS; CDR2 reads YYEKEE (reference sequence). As DNA, the CDR3 is TGTGCCAGCAGCTTGGATTGGGACAGCTATGGCTACACCTTC. Its translation: CASSLDWDSYGYTF.

Here the CDR3 DNA reads TGTGCTAGTGGTTTTGGACAGAGCTCCTACGAGCAGTACTTC. This codes for CASGFGQSSYEQYF. The V and J genes are TRBV12-5 and TRBJ2-7; a possible D gene is TRBD1 (6 bases). The germline V gene encodes CDR1 LGHNT and CDR2 FRNRAP. This CDR3 contains 14 residues. Trimming removed 3 bases at V and 0 bases at J, with 9 bases between.